Presented here are 7 T cell receptor beta chains from one specimen sequenced in a study. TCRdb processed the 5' RACE reads anew with MiXCR; each CDR3 protein has one entry. The sample lists some 30,000 distinct CDR3 sequences, about 25% occurring once. Specimen: naive CD4+ T cells sorted from a lymph node. Described subset: naive CD4+ T cells, CD4+CD45RA+CD25-. Receptor source: a female donor with breast cancer.

This clonotype was seen at least ten times. This rearrangement joins TRBV10-3 to TRBJ1-1, with TRBD1 identical over 11 bases. Germline CDR1 and CDR2: ENHRY and SYGVKD. This CDR3 contains 15 residues. The ends lost 4 bases at V and 1 base at J; junction bases unmatched: 2. The CDR3 DNA is TGTGCCATCAGTGGAGGACAGGGGGCGAACACTGAAGCTTTCTTT. Amino acids: CAISGGQGANTEAFF.

CDR3 sequence: CASSNLAGSTDTQYF. The CDR3 bases are TGTGCCAGCAGTAATCTAGCGGGCAGCACAGATACGCAGTATTTT. The genes are TRBV25-1 and TRBJ2-3; 8 bases line up with TRBD2. Germline V lookup: CDR1 MGHDK, CDR2 SYGVNS. V lost 5 bases, J lost 0 bases, and 4 bases stayed unmatched. The CDR3 contains 15 residues.

CDR3 sequence reads: CASGGAPQVNGDSYEQYF. The CDR3 region has the DNA TGTGCCAGCGGCGGGGCCCCTCAAGTTAACGGGGACTCCTACGAGCAGTACTTC. The chain links TRBV9 to TRBJ2-7; D is perhaps TRBD2 (6 bases). V was shortened by 7 bases and J by 0 bases, with 26 bases between the two germline ends. The CDR3 extends over 18 amino acids. CDR1 is SGDLS and CDR2 is YYNGEE in the germline V gene.

This clonotype was detected a few times. V usage is TRBV29-1 and J usage is TRBJ1-1, with 7 positions matching TRBD1. Germline assignment: CDR1 SQVTM and CDR2 ANQGSEA. The CDR3 is made up of 15 amino acids. With V trimmed by 5 bases and J by 0 bases, 9 bases remained unmatched. CDR3 loop: CSVTGESGMNTEAFF. The CDR3, as DNA: TGCAGCGTTACAGGGGAAAGCGGGATGAACACTGAAGCTTTCTTT.

The chain recombines TRBV24-1 with TRBJ2-5; D is ambiguous. The CDR3 is made up of 13 amino acids. The germline V gene has CDR1 KGHDR and CDR2 SFDVKD. Trimming stripped 5 bases from V and 3 bases from J, with 9 bases between. The CDR3 bases are TGTGCCACCAGTGGAGTTTCGAAAGAGACCCAGTACTTC. This encodes CATSGVSKETQYF.

The V and J genes are TRBV5-1 and TRBJ2-1, with TRBD2 as a possible D gene (6 bases). The CDR3 covers 13 residues. Germline values: CDR1 SGHRS, CDR2 YFSETQ. Trimming stripped 1 base from V and 13 bases from J, with 15 bases between. The CDR3 bases are TGCGCCAGCAGCTTGACTAGCTTAGGTCATCAGTTCTTC. Encoded protein: CASSLTSLGHQFF.

In this sample, this clonotype turned up a few times. The J gene is TRBJ2-1, the V gene TRBV20-1, with 9 positions matching TRBD2. CDR3 size: 13 residues. Germline values: CDR1 DFQATT, CDR2 SNEGSKA (reference sequence). The ends lost 3 bases at V and 9 bases at J; junction bases unmatched: 6. CDR3 sequence reads: CSARGLASIEQFF. CDR3 coding DNA: TGCAGTGCTAGGGGACTAGCCTCTATTGAGCAGTTCTTC.